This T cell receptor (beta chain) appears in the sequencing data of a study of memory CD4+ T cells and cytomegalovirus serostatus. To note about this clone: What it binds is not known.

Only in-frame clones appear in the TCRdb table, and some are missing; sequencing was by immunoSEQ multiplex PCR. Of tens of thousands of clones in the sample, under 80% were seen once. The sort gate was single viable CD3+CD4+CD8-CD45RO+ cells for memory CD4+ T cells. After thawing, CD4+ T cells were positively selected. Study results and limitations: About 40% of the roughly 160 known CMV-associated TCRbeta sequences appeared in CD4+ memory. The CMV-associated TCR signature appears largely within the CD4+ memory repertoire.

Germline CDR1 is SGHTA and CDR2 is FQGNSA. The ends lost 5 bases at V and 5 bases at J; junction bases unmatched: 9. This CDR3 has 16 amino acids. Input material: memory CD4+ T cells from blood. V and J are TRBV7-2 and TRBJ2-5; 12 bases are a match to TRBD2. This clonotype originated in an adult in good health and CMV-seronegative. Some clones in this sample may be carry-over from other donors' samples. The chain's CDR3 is CASSETGTSGWETQYF. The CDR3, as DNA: TGTGCCAGCAGCGAAACAGGGACTAGCGGGTGGGAGACCCAGTACTTC.